One and the same sample provided the 27 T cell receptor beta chains below, sequenced in a study of T cell responses to AZD1222 COVID-19 vaccine. Produced via immunoSEQ multiplex PCR; TCRdb's table is partial and in-frame only. Of 100,000 to 150,000 clones in the sample, 92% are singletons; the top ten hold about 1.1%. This specimen consisted of peripheral blood, obtained on day 0 of AZD1222 vaccination. The receptors were gathered from an adult in good health.

The chain carries TRBV5-1 and TRBJ2-3; 8 nucleotides match TRBD2. The length of the CDR3 is 16 residues. The V gene's germline CDR1 is SGHRS and CDR2 YFSETQ. Trimming cost V 4 bases and J 1 base; bases outside gene matches: 8. The CDR3 sequence: CASSPGGAGGTDTQYF. DNA for the CDR3: TGCGCCAGCAGCCCGGGAGGAGCGGGAGGCACAGATACGCAGTATTTT.

This chain joins TRBV28 and TRBJ1-4; D unclear. The V gene's germline CDR1 is MDHEN and CDR2 SYDVKM. This CDR3 has 14 amino acids. V lost 3 bases, J lost 2 bases, and 7 bases lay in between. The CDR3: CASSFGETNEKLFF. The CDR3 DNA reads as TGTGCCAGCAGTTTCGGGGAGACTAATGAAAAACTGTTTTTT.

The chain combines TRBV9 with TRBJ1-2, with 9 positions matching TRBD1. V gave up 2 bases and J gave up 4 bases; unmatched junction bases: 0. Germline-derived CDR1 and CDR2 are SGDLS and YYNGEE. The CDR3 length is 13 residues. The CDR3 DNA is TGTGCCAGCAGCGTGGGACAGGGCTATGGCTACACCTTC. Translation gives CASSVGQGYGYTF.

This clone was recorded once. The rearrangement links TRBV18 to TRBJ2-5, with TRBD1 as a possible D gene (5 bases). CDR1 is KGHSH, CDR2 LQKENI, per germline. Between the trimmed V and J ends, which lost 1 base and 4 bases, there was a span of 7 bases. The CDR3 runs to 13 residues. CDR3 residues: CASSPRGRETQYF. The CDR3 DNA reads TGTGCCAGCTCACCACGGGGCAGAGAGACCCAGTACTTC.

CDR3 nucleotide sequence: TGCGCCAGCAGCCAAGAAGCCAGTATGAACACTGAAGCTTTCTTT. Its protein product is CASSQEASMNTEAFF. V gene TRBV4-1 combines with J gene TRBJ1-1; D remains unclear. This CDR3 is built from 15 residues. Between the trimmed V and J ends, which lost 0 bases and 0 bases, there was a span of 8 bases. Germline V gene sequence: CDR1 MGHRA, CDR2 YSYEKL.

The chain uses TRBV2 and TRBJ1-6; D is perhaps TRBD1 (5 bases). The CDR3 spans 15 residues. Trimming shortened V by 4 bases and J by 3 bases, and 10 bases separated the two germline ends. Germline V gene sequence: CDR1 SNHLY, CDR2 FYNNEI. Written as DNA, the CDR3 is TGTGCCAGCAGTGGACAGATCTACTATAATTCACCCCTCCACTTT. Translation gives CASSGQIYYNSPLHF.

The chain recombines TRBV6-5 with TRBJ1-2; D is possibly TRBD1 (5 bases). The length of the CDR3 is 15 residues. Germline V gives CDR1 MNHEY, CDR2 SVGAGI. Trimming took 4 bases from V and 2 from J, leaving 14 bases between them. The CDR3 coding sequence is TGTGCCAGCAGTTTTCGACAGACGGGAAACTATGGCTACACCTTC. It encodes CASSFRQTGNYGYTF.

This clone appeared once. The V and J genes are TRBV27 and TRBJ2-7; 8 nucleotides align to TRBD1. With 5 bases clipped from V and 4 bases from J, the junction kept 4 bases outside the gene matches. The germline CDR1 and CDR2 sequences are MNHEY and SMNVEV (reference sequence). The CDR3 runs to 13 residues. This CDR3 is CASSVRQGYEQYF. Written as DNA, the CDR3 is TGTGCCAGCAGTGTCCGACAGGGGTACGAGCAGTACTTC.

This sequence joins TRBV2 and TRBJ1-5; D remains unclear. This CDR3 comprises 14 residues. V lost 4 bases and J lost 6, with 13 bases in between. Germline loops: CDR1 SNHLY, CDR2 FYNNEI. The CDR3 spells CASSGGRAGQPQHF. CDR3 sequence (DNA): TGTGCCAGCAGTGGTGGAAGGGCGGGTCAGCCCCAGCATTTT.

The chain joins TRBV4-2 to TRBJ1-5, with 7 bases that match TRBD1. Trimming at V came to 1 base and at J to 2 bases, leaving 2 bases not matched to a gene. The germline V gene has CDR1 LGHNA and CDR2 YNFKEQ. This CDR3 region has 15 residues. The CDR3 sequence: CASSQGTGGNQPQHF. The CDR3 nucleotides are TGTGCCAGCAGCCAAGGGACAGGCGGCAATCAGCCCCAGCATTTT.

V is TRBV4-1 and J is TRBJ1-1, with TRBD1 as a possible D gene (5 bases). V gave up 0 bases and J gave up 6 bases, with 14 bases separating them. The germline CDR1 and CDR2 sequences are MGHRA and YSYEKL. The CDR3 is 15 amino acids. Written as DNA, the CDR3 is TGCGCCAGCAGCCAAGATGCGGCAAGGGGCGCTGAAGCTTTCTTT. Translating gives CASSQDAARGAEAFF.

The rearrangement links TRBV7-9 to TRBJ2-6; D may correspond to TRBD1 or TRBD2 (5 bases each). The germline CDR1 and CDR2 sequences are SEHNR and FQNEAQ (reference sequence). The CDR3 consists of 16 residues. V lost 4 bases and J 11 bases, leaving 21 bases between the germline ends. CDR3 region: CASSWGIQQVLYVLTF. DNA of the CDR3: TGTGCCAGCAGCTGGGGGATTCAACAGGTCCTATACGTCCTGACTTTC.

The sample holds one count of this clone. The chain links TRBV19 to TRBJ2-1; 9 bases match TRBD1. V lost 5 bases, J lost 5 bases, and 13 bases stayed unmatched. This CDR3 spans 17 amino acids. Looked up from germline, CDR1 is LNHDA and CDR2 is SQIVND (reference sequence). Here the CDR3 DNA reads TGTGCCAGTAGTTTAAGACAGGGGGGAGGATTACACAATGAGCAGTTCTTC. Its protein product is CASSLRQGGGLHNEQFF. The entire variable domain, with the rest obtained from reference TRBV19 and TRBJ2-1, is as follows: DGGITQSPKYLFRKEGQNVTLSCEQNLNHDAMYWYRQDPGQGLRLIYYSQIVNDFQKGDIAEGYSVSREKKESFPLTVTSAQKNPTAFYLCASSLRQGGGLHNEQFFGPGTRLTVL.

The chain carries TRBV28 and TRBJ2-4; unclear D gene. The CDR3 totals 13 residues. Trimming cost V 5 bases and J 5 bases, with 10 bases left between them. Germline CDR1 MDHEN, CDR2 SYDVKM. In nucleotides, the CDR3 is TGTGCCAGCAGTCCCTCGCCGGAAAACATTCAGTACTTC. Its protein is CASSPSPENIQYF.

The chain recombines TRBV6-4 with TRBJ1-5, with D hard to call. Trimming cost V 6 bases and J 0 bases, with 12 bases left between them. In germline, CDR1 is MRHNA, CDR2 SNTAGT. The CDR3 runs to 15 residues. CDR3 coding DNA: TGTGCCAGCAGAGCTTGGCACCCTAGCAATCAGCCCCAGCATTTT. Amino acids: CASRAWHPSNQPQHF.

V and J are TRBV2 and TRBJ2-7; D is undetermined. Germline assignment: CDR1 SNHLY and CDR2 FYNNEI. There are 12 residues in the CDR3. The germline V and J ends were trimmed by 3 bases and 6 bases, with 9 bases remaining between them. In nucleotides, the CDR3 is TGTGCCAGCAGTGAGGTAGGGCGCGAGCAGTACTTC. This encodes CASSEVGREQYF.

V and J are TRBV5-1 and TRBJ2-1, with TRBD2 matching over 9 bases. The CDR3 runs to 19 residues. V lost 0 bases, J lost 0 bases, and 10 bases stayed unmatched. The germline gives CDR1 SGHRS, CDR2 YFSETQ. CDR3 nucleotide sequence: TGCGCCAGCAGCTTGGTGGGTAGCGGGAGCCCGAGCTCCTACAATGAGCAGTTCTTC. Translated, it gives CASSLVGSGSPSSYNEQFF.

This sequence joins TRBV9 and TRBJ1-1; possibly TRBD1 for D (5 bases). Germline CDR1 is SGDLS and CDR2 is YYNGEE. V lost 2 bases to trimming and J lost 0 bases, with 11 bases between them. CDR3 length: 15 residues. The CDR3 sequence is CASSVIGALNTEAFF. CDR3 sequence (DNA): TGTGCCAGCAGCGTTATTGGGGCCCTGAACACTGAAGCTTTCTTT.

V gene TRBV30 combines with J gene TRBJ2-1; 7 positions match TRBD2. Germline V CDR1 and CDR2: GTSNPN, SVGIG (reference sequence). The CDR3 sequence is 14 residues long. Trimming at V came to 5 bases and at J to 4 bases, leaving 8 bases not matched to a gene. CDR3 region: CAWSSSGRYNEQFF. DNA of the CDR3: TGTGCCTGGTCCTCTAGCGGCCGTTACAATGAGCAGTTCTTC.

This clone was seen a single time. This chain links TRBV11-2 with TRBJ2-5, with D perhaps TRBD2 (5 bases). This CDR3 spans 18 amino acids. Trimming removed 7 bases from V and 5 bases from J, with 29 bases in between. Per germline, CDR1 SGHAT and CDR2 FQNNGV. The CDR3 sequence: CASTLYSSPGFVGETQYF. The DNA of the CDR3 is TGTGCCAGCACCCTCTACTCGAGCCCGGGGTTCGTCGGCGAGACCCAGTACTTC. Variable domain in full (rest from reference TRBV11-2 and TRBJ2-5): EAGVAQSPRYKIIEKRQSVAFWCNPISGHATLYWYQQILGQGPKLLIQFQNNGVVDDSQLPKDRFSAERLKGVDSTLKIQPAKLEDSAVYLCASTLYSSPGFVGETQYFGPGTRLLVL.

The chain couples TRBV13 to TRBJ2-5, with D perhaps matching TRBD1 or TRBD2 (5 bases each). Trimming removed 1 base from V and 4 bases from J, with 13 bases in between. This CDR3 region has 15 residues. Germline CDR1 is PRHDT and CDR2 is FYEKMQ (reference sequence). CDR3 in amino acids: CASSLEGDPRETQYF. The CDR3 coding sequence is TGTGCCAGCAGCTTAGAAGGGGACCCTAGAGAGACCCAGTACTTC.

The genes are TRBV24-1 and TRBJ2-2, with 9 nucleotides matching TRBD1. The CDR3 has 19 amino acids. Germline loops: CDR1 KGHDR, CDR2 SFDVKD. Trimming at V came to 5 bases and at J to 4 bases, leaving 16 bases not matched to a gene. For the CDR3, the DNA is TGTGCCACCAGTGTCACCGAACCGGGACAGGGATTTTTCACCGGGGAGCTGTTTTTT. Translated: CATSVTEPGQGFFTGELFF.

This chain uses TRBV5-1 with TRBJ2-1; D is uncertain. This CDR3 spans 12 amino acids. The germline V and J ends were trimmed by 1 base and 7 bases, with 6 bases remaining between them. Germline V lookup: CDR1 SGHRS, CDR2 YFSETQ. CDR3 amino acids: CASSLSANEQFF. The CDR3 DNA reads as TGCGCCAGCAGCTTGTCTGCTAATGAGCAGTTCTTC.

The J gene is TRBJ2-7, the V gene TRBV5-1, with 9 positions matching TRBD1. The CDR3 extends over 16 amino acids. The ends lost 3 bases at V and 1 base at J; junction bases unmatched: 8. Per the germline V gene, CDR1 is SGHRS and CDR2 is YFSETQ. This CDR3 is CASSSKTGGTSYEQYF. For the CDR3, the DNA is TGCGCCAGCAGCTCTAAGACAGGGGGTACTTCCTACGAGCAGTACTTC. The whole variable domain, remainder taken from reference TRBV5-1 and TRBJ2-7, is KAGVTQTPRYLIKTRGQQVTLSCSPISGHRSVSWYQQTPGQGLQFLFEYFSETQRNKGNFPGRFSGRQFSNSRSEMNVSTLELGDSALYLCASSSKTGGTSYEQYFGPGTRLTVT.

This chain links TRBV5-1 with TRBJ2-3; 8 bases line up with TRBD2. Germline CDR1 is SGHRS and CDR2 is YFSETQ. This CDR3 is built from 14 residues. With 6 bases clipped from V and 3 bases from J, the junction kept 6 bases outside the gene matches. The CDR3 DNA reads TGCGCCAGCACCCTAGCGGGCAAGACAGATACGCAGTATTTT. Protein product: CASTLAGKTDTQYF.

The V and J genes are TRBV9 and TRBJ1-4; D may be TRBD1 (5 bases). The CDR3 length is 16 residues. Trimming left V 0 bases short and J 6 bases short, with 15 bases between. From germline, CDR1 is SGDLS and CDR2 YYNGEE. CDR3 in amino acids: CASSVEGRQTDEKLFF. The DNA for the CDR3 is TGTGCCAGCAGCGTAGAGGGGAGGCAGACTGATGAAAAACTGTTTTTT.

This clone was picked up one time. The CDR3 region is CASSSAGRYNEQFF. The CDR3 bases are TGTGCCAGCAGCTCAGCGGGAAGATACAATGAGCAGTTCTTC. The rearrangement links TRBV7-9 to TRBJ2-1, with 7 nucleotides matching TRBD2. This CDR3 contains 14 residues. CDR1 is SEHNR and CDR2 is FQNEAQ in the germline V gene (reference sequence). With V trimmed by 4 bases and J by 4 bases, 4 bases remained unmatched. The variable domain in full, completed from reference TRBV7-9 and TRBJ2-1, reads DTGVSQNPRHKITKRGQNVTFRCDPISEHNRLYWYRQTLGQGPEFLTYFQNEAQLEKSRLLSDRFSAERPKGSFSTLEIQRTEQGDSAMYLCASSSAGRYNEQFFGPGTRLTVL.